Below, 25 T cell receptor beta chains from the same sample are listed, as sequenced in a study of blood T cells in healthy people across ages. The use of a sample-barcoded 5' primer and a J-beta primer mix characterized a second PCR of about 7 to 12 cycles. Each CDR3 protein gets one entry after TCRdb re-called the 5' RACE reads with MiXCR. The table has 1.5 million to 2 million distinct CDR3 sequences, about 49% seen once. Sequenced: blood. The receptors shown here come from a woman in her thirties or forties in good health.

The chain employs TRBV12-3 or TRBV12-4 and TRBJ2-3; D is tentatively TRBD1 or TRBD2 (5 bases each). V was clipped by 6 bases and J by 5 bases, with 18 bases between them. This CDR3 is 15 amino acids long. CDR3 bases: TGTGCCAGCAGGGCCGGGACGGCGAGGGGAGATACGCAGTATTTT. It codes for CASRAGTARGDTQYF.

V and J are TRBV20-1 and TRBJ1-1, with D hard to call. CDR3 length: 12 amino acids. Germline loops: CDR1 DFQATT, CDR2 SNEGSKA (reference sequence). V shed 6 bases and J shed 11 bases, with 19 bases lying between them. CDR3 coding DNA: TGCAGTGCCAGCCAATTAGACGGGCGCGCTTTCTTT. Protein sequence: CSASQLDGRAFF.

This clonotype was seen a handful of times. The chain combines TRBV6-5 with TRBJ2-7; D uncertain. Trimming stripped 6 bases from V and 0 bases from J, with 15 bases between. Germline V gene lookup returns CDR1 MNHEY and CDR2 SVGAGI. This CDR3 contains 15 residues. CDR3 region: CASSHGQVSSYEQYF. The CDR3 region has the DNA TGTGCCAGCAGCCACGGGCAGGTGAGCTCCTACGAGCAGTACTTC.

The J gene is TRBJ1-6, the V gene TRBV7-9; 8 bases agree with TRBD1. J was trimmed by 9 bases and V by 0 bases; bases with no gene match: 4. This CDR3 has 15 amino acids. Germline loops: CDR1 SEHNR, CDR2 FQNEAQ (reference sequence). The CDR3 nucleotides are TGTGCCAGCAGCTTAGCTACAGGGGGAGGTTCACCCCTCCACTTT. Translated, it gives CASSLATGGGSPLHF.

This clonotype has a count of ten or more. An end of the junction differs from the germline gene, which may be a read error. The chain couples TRBV5-1 to TRBJ1-2; TRBD1 aligns across 7 bases. The germline V gene has CDR1 SGHRS and CDR2 YFSETQ. The length of the CDR3 is 13 residues. The CDR3 nucleotides read TGTGCCAGCAGTGCGGGACAGAACTATGGCTACACCTTC. It yields the protein CASSAGQNYGYTF.

This sequence joins TRBV2 and TRBJ2-1; TRBD2 aligns across 8 bases. The junction had 9 bases not matched to a gene; V was cut back by 0 bases and J by 8 bases. The length of the CDR3 is 16 residues. The germline V gene encodes CDR1 SNHLY and CDR2 FYNNEI. CDR3 sequence (DNA): TGTGCCAGCAGTGAAGCTGGCGGGGGGCCCAGGGATGAGCAGTTCTTC. Residues: CASSEAGGGPRDEQFF.

The chain carries TRBV20-1 and TRBJ2-7, with D unclear. V was shortened by 3 bases and J by 3 bases, with 9 bases between the two germline ends. Germline CDR1 DFQATT, CDR2 SNEGSKA (reference sequence). The CDR3 extends over 12 amino acids. This CDR3 is CSASSALYEQYF. The CDR3 DNA is TGCAGTGCTAGCAGCGCTCTCTACGAGCAGTACTTC.

In its sample, this clonotype was seen once. This sequence joins TRBV5-1 and TRBJ2-4, with D unclear. The J call is doubtful: the DNA matches TRBJ2-7 better. CDR3 length: 15 residues. The germline CDR1 and CDR2 sequences are SGHRS and YFSETQ. CDR3 in DNA: TGCGCCAGCAGCTTGGGGGCCCACTCATCCTACGAGCAGTACTTC. It translates to CASSLGAHSSYEQYF.

This clonotype was picked up one time. The chain combines TRBV24-1 with TRBJ2-1; D unclear. Germline CDR1 and CDR2: KGHDR and SFDVKD. Trimming shortened V by 2 bases and J by 0 bases, and 7 bases separated the two germline ends. CDR3 length: 15 residues. CDR3 loop: CATSDYGYSYNEQFF. Written as DNA, the CDR3 is TGTGCCACCAGTGATTACGGTTACTCCTACAATGAGCAGTTCTTC.

This clonotype was seen a few times. V usage is TRBV2 and J usage is TRBJ1-2, with 9 positions matching TRBD1. V shed 8 bases and J 4 bases; nucleotides not matched to a gene: 5. The CDR3 is 13 amino acids. Germline CDR1 and CDR2: SNHLY and FYNNEI. The CDR3 nucleotides are TGTGCCAGCGGGGACAGGGTTTTCTATGGCTACACCTTC. Translating gives CASGDRVFYGYTF. The variable domain in full, completed from reference TRBV2 and TRBJ1-2, reads EPEVTQTPSHQVTQMGQEVILRCVPISNHLYFYWYRQILGQKVEFLVSFYNNEISEKSEIFDDQFSVERPDGSNFTLKIRSTKLEDSAMYFCASGDRVFYGYTFGSGTRLTVV.

This clonotype was counted only a few times. V gene TRBV14 combines with J gene TRBJ1-2; D ambiguous. The length of the CDR3 is 14 residues. V lost 4 bases and J 8 bases, leaving 17 bases between the germline ends. CDR1 and CDR2 from the germline V gene are SGHDN and FVKESK. For the CDR3, the DNA is TGTGCCAGCAGCCCGACTATGGCCTCGGGGGGCTACACCTTC. It specifies CASSPTMASGGYTF.

This rearrangement joins TRBV20-1 to TRBJ2-5; TRBD1 aligns across 11 bases. V lost 5 bases, J lost 0 bases, and 8 bases stayed unmatched. CDR3 length: 16 amino acids. Germline CDR1 reads DFQATT; CDR2 reads SNEGSKA (reference sequence). CDR3 in amino acids: CSAARTGGRYQETQYF. The CDR3 DNA is TGCAGTGCTGCCCGGACAGGGGGCAGGTACCAAGAGACCCAGTACTTC.

The chain links TRBV6-5 to TRBJ1-4; no clear D. V was clipped by 0 bases and J by 3 bases, with 17 bases between them. Germline CDR1 and CDR2: MNHEY and SVGAGI. The CDR3 loop spans 18 amino acids. The CDR3 spells CASSYSRTASGANEKLFF. The CDR3 nucleotides read TGTGCCAGCAGTTACTCCAGGACGGCGTCAGGAGCTAATGAAAAACTGTTTTTT.

This rearrangement joins TRBV7-2 to TRBJ2-1, with 9 positions matching TRBD2. Germline V gene sequence: CDR1 SGHTA, CDR2 FQGNSA. The CDR3 runs to 16 residues. With 1 base clipped from V and 4 bases from J, the junction kept 5 bases outside the gene matches. The DNA of the CDR3 is TGTGCCAGCAGCTTAGGTAAAGGACTAGCGTACAATGAGCAGTTCTTC. Translated, it gives CASSLGKGLAYNEQFF.

V usage is TRBV20-1 and J usage is TRBJ2-5, with D possibly TRBD2 on 5 matching bases. V was clipped by 0 bases and J by 1 base, with 12 bases between them. Per the germline V gene, CDR1 is DFQATT and CDR2 is SNEGSKA (reference sequence). CDR3 length equals 15 residues. DNA for the CDR3: TGCAGTGCTAGAGATCAAGGGAGCGGCCAAGAGACCCAGTACTTC. Its translation: CSARDQGSGQETQYF.

This sequence joins TRBV11-2 and TRBJ2-1; 8 bases fit TRBD1. The CDR3 contains 14 residues. The V segment lost 5 bases and the J segment 7 bases; nucleotides outside the gene matches: 7. Germline lookup yields CDR1 SGHAT and CDR2 FQNNGV. Written as DNA, the CDR3 is TGTGCCAGCAGCGCGTGGGACAGGATAAATGAGCAGTTCTTC. It is translated as CASSAWDRINEQFF.

This clonotype turned up a few times. The chain is built from TRBV7-2 and TRBJ1-2; D ambiguous. Germline V gene data show CDR1 as SGHTA and CDR2 as FQGNSA. The V and J ends lost 7 bases and 0 bases respectively, with 12 bases between them. The CDR3 spans 14 residues. The chain's CDR3 is CASNVGDTNYGYTF. CDR3 sequence (DNA): TGTGCCAGCAATGTGGGAGATACTAACTATGGCTACACCTTC. Full variable domain (missing parts from reference TRBV7-2 and TRBJ1-2): GAGVSQSPSNKVTEKGKDVELRCDPISGHTALYWYRQSLGQGLEFLIYFQGNSAPDKSGLPSDRFSAERTGGSVSTLTIQRTQQEDSAVYLCASNVGDTNYGYTFGSGTRLTVV.

This clonotype came up a few times. The rearrangement links TRBV24-1 to TRBJ2-1; the D is unclear. Germline V gene sequence: CDR1 KGHDR, CDR2 SFDVKD. The CDR3 consists of 15 residues. The V end lost 3 bases, the J end lost 2 bases, and 10 bases lay between the germline ends. As DNA, the CDR3 is TGTGCCACCAGTGATGCGATACGGCCCTACAATGAGCAGTTCTTC. Translation gives CATSDAIRPYNEQFF.

This clonotype was counted only a few times. The chain links TRBV20-1 to TRBJ2-3; TRBD1 agrees at 7 bases. CDR3 length equals 14 residues. J was trimmed by 1 base and V by 5 bases; bases with no gene match: 6. In germline, CDR1 is DFQATT, CDR2 SNEGSKA (reference sequence). CDR3 amino acids: CSAAPGTGTDTQYF. The CDR3 nucleotides are TGCAGTGCTGCCCCCGGGACAGGCACAGATACGCAGTATTTT.

This clonotype was counted once. The CDR3 nucleotides are TGCGCCAGCAGCTTTTACACAGGGGGCGGAATGGATGGCTACACCTTC. Encoded protein: CASSFYTGGGMDGYTF. The rearrangement uses TRBV5-1 and TRBJ1-2, with 9 bases fitting TRBD1. Germline V gives CDR1 SGHRS, CDR2 YFSETQ. V shed 2 bases, J shed 6 bases, and the junction held 11 bases outside the gene matches. This CDR3 is built from 16 residues. Together with reference TRBV5-1 and TRBJ1-2, the CDR3 gives the full variable domain: KAGVTQTPRYLIKTRGQQVTLSCSPISGHRSVSWYQQTPGQGLQFLFEYFSETQRNKGNFPGRFSGRQFSNSRSEMNVSTLELGDSALYLCASSFYTGGGMDGYTFGSGTRLTVV.

This chain connects TRBV6-2 or TRBV6-3 to TRBJ1-2; the D is unclear. The V end lost 4 bases, the J end lost 5 bases, and 11 bases lay between the germline ends. Looked up from germline, CDR1 is MNHEY and CDR2 is SVGEGT. The CDR3 extends over 13 amino acids. The CDR3 sequence is CASSLPNRYGYTF. As DNA, the CDR3 is TGTGCCAGCAGTTTGCCCAATCGGTATGGCTACACCTTC.

Notes on this clonotype: Possible read error: a much larger clone is one base away. The genes are TRBV4-3 and TRBJ2-3; the D gene is possibly TRBD1 (5 bases). Germline V gives CDR1 LGHNA, CDR2 YSLEER. The CDR3 loop spans 11 amino acids. The CDR3 DNA is TGCGCCAGCAGGCTAGGGGATATGCAGTATTTT. Protein product: CASRLGDMQYF.

J is TRBJ1-2 and V is TRBV29-1, with D possibly TRBD1 on 5 matching bases. Trimming pared 7 bases from V and 2 bases from J, leaving 14 bases between. The V gene's germline CDR1 is SQVTM and CDR2 ANQGSEA. This CDR3 is built from 13 residues. CDR3 region: CSATRESNYGYTF. The CDR3 DNA reads TGCAGCGCCACCAGGGAATCGAACTATGGCTACACCTTC.

The rearrangement joins TRBV4-3 to TRBJ1-6; D call uncertain. The CDR3 covers 13 residues. CDR1 is LGHNA and CDR2 is YSLEER in the germline V gene. V shed 1 base and J shed 10 bases, with 8 bases lying between them. The chain's CDR3 is CASSQVLESPLHF. The CDR3, as DNA: TGCGCCAGCAGCCAAGTCCTCGAGTCACCCCTCCACTTT.

This clonotype was counted only a few times. The rearrangement joins TRBV7-9 to TRBJ2-7; D is ambiguous. With 4 bases removed from V and 6 bases from J, the gap between germline ends came to 10 bases. The CDR3 runs 12 residues. The germline CDR1 and CDR2 sequences are SEHNR and FQNEAQ (reference sequence). The CDR3 nucleotides read TGTGCCAGCAGCTCCGCCCTGATCGAGCAGTACTTC. Its translation: CASSSALIEQYF. Based on the CDR3 plus reference TRBV7-9 and TRBJ2-7, the full variable domain is DTGVSQNPRHKITKRGQNVTFRCDPISEHNRLYWYRQTLGQGPEFLTYFQNEAQLEKSRLLSDRFSAERPKGSFSTLEIQRTEQGDSAMYLCASSSALIEQYFGPGTRLTVT.